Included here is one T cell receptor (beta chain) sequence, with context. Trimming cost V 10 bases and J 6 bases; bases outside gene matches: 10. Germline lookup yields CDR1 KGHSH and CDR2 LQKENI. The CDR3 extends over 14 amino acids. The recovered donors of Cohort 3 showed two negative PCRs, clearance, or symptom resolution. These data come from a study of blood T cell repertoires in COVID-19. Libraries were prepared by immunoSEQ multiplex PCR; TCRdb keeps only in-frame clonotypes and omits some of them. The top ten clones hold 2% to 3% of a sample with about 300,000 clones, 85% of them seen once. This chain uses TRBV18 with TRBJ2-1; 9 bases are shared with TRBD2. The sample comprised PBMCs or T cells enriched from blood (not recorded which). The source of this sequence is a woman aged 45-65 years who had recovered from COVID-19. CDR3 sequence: CATMTSGTSNEQFF. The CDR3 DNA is TGTGCCACCATGACTAGCGGTACGTCCAATGAGCAGTTCTTC.